This T cell receptor beta chain was captured in a study of cytomegalovirus exposure and HLA in healthy donors (dated by TCRdb to the late 2010s). The study in broad terms: According to a later analysis, the roughly 130 validation repertoires were produced on the same platform as the 666 repertoires of the first cohort. Besides the first cohort of 550 to 750 subjects, a separate validation cohort made up of over 100 different subjects was used. The study was designed to test whether signatures of past pathogen exposure could be identified by cataloging public T cell receptors. High-throughput TCR immunosequencing, statistical association of individual TCRs with disease status, and machine learning were combined to predict cytomegalovirus infection status. The study at large found these results: The authors suggested that the approach could potentially be generalized to other disease states and immunological phenotypes. In the study, approximately 150 TCR beta chains were listed as associated with cytomegalovirus. In both the original and validation cohorts, the classifier was reported to diagnose cytomegalovirus status with high specificity and sensitivity. In vitro tests confirmed that a few of the cytomegalovirus-associated TCR beta chains recognize cytomegalovirus antigens. In a later analysis, TCRs clustered in the first cohort were found to also tend to co-occur in the approximately 120 validation repertoires, with approximately 94% of cluster scores above 0. The validation cohort had no HLA typing available for a later analysis, so co-occurrence within that cohort was assessed over all 110 or so repertoires. Most TCR sequences were observed very rarely across donors, whereas some public TCRs were present in many individuals.

On this clone: Its antigen has not been determined. No base-level quality is on record; no much larger clone is a single base apart.

The donors were included in the validation cohort of approximately 120 subjects, a group kept apart from the roughly 700-subject first cohort. The library was produced with the immunoSEQ multiplex PCR assay. The authors' pipeline ran thus. A statistical classification framework was built to diagnose cytomegalovirus status from the catalog of TCR beta chain sequences. As stored in TCRdb, this immuneACCESS dataset retains in-frame rearrangements with V and J assigned. A fraction of the clones does not appear; measured against another copy, unresolved V genes explain less than half of the discrepancy, and the remainder lacks a known reason. The V and J calls and clone size come from that table; D and trimming were worked out from the DNA. The sample includes over 250,000 clones, with around 87% observed a single time. The ten top clones hold 0.95% to 1.5% of the sample. The receptor was isolated from a woman aged 25-40 years in good health and CMV-seropositive. Specimen: PBMCs.

The DNA sequence is as follows: TGTGCCACCAGCAGAGTACAGGCCTATGGCTACACCTTC. This gives the protein CATSRVQAYGYTF. The rearrangement joined TRBV15 to TRBJ1-2, and perhaps TRBD1 as D gene, on 5 matching bases. For CDR1 and CDR2, the germline V gene (reference sequence) lists LNHNV and YYDKDF. The CDR3 runs 13 amino acids, cysteine and phenylalanine included. Here the CDR3 DNA is all that survives: 39 bases in frame from base 1. Trimming removed 1 base from V and 4 bases from J, leaving 7 bases between the germline ends.